This TCR beta chain was captured in a study of blood T cell repertoires in COVID-19. Study information: Sites in the United States, Italy and Spain provided acute and convalescent COVID-19 samples. The cDNA or gDNA used as material had been derived from T cells, B-cell-depleted T cells, or PBMCs.

Per the authors' pipeline: Nucleated cell number was recorded as an estimate derived from reference gene primer amplification. Using immunoSEQ multiplex PCR, the repertoire was profiled, and TCRdb retains in-frame clones only, with some absent. Clonal size and the V and J genes are those of that table, whereas D and trimming came from the DNA. The data contain about 250,000 clones, roughly 86% of them singletons. The V segment lost 6 bases and the J segment 7 bases; nucleotides outside the gene matches: 3. CDR3 size: 11 residues. The chain carries TRBV12-3 or TRBV12-4 and TRBJ2-7; 7 positions agree with TRBD2. This TCR was recovered from a woman aged 55-70 years who had recovered from COVID-19. The specimen was peripheral blood. CDR3 sequence reads: CASSPGGEQYF. The CDR3 DNA follows: TGTGCCAGCAGCCCGGGGGGAGAGCAGTACTTC.